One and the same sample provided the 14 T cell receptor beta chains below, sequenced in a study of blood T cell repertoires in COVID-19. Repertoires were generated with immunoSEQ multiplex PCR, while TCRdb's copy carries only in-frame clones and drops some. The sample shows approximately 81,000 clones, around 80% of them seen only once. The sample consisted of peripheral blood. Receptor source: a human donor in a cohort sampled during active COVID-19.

The CDR3 here is CASSSGLAEPTDTQYF. CDR3 nucleotide sequence: TGTGCCAGCAGCTCGGGACTAGCGGAGCCCACAGATACGCAGTATTTT. The chain carries TRBV5-6 and TRBJ2-3, with 11 bases lining up with TRBD2. V lost 3 bases to trimming and J lost 2 bases; unmatched junction nucleotides: 5. Germline CDR1 SGHDT, CDR2 YYEEEE. This CDR3 contains 16 residues.

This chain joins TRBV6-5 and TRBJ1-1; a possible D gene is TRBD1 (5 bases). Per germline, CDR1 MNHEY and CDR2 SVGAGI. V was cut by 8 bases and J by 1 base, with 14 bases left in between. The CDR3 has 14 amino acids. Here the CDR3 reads CASASRGGNTEAFF. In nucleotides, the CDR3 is TGTGCCAGCGCTAGTAGGGGAGGGAACACTGAAGCTTTCTTT.

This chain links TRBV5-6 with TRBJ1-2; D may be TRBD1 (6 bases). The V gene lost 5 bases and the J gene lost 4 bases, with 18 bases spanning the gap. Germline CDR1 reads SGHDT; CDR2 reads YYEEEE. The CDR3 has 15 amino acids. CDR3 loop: CASSQRGGMGYGYTF. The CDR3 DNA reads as TGTGCCAGCAGTCAGAGAGGGGGTATGGGCTATGGCTACACCTTC.

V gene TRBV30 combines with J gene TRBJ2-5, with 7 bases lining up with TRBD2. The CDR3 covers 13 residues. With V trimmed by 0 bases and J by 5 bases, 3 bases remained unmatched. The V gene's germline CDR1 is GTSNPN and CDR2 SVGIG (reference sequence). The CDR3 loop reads CAWSVPGRETQYF. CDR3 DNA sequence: TGTGCCTGGAGTGTACCCGGGAGGGAGACCCAGTACTTC.

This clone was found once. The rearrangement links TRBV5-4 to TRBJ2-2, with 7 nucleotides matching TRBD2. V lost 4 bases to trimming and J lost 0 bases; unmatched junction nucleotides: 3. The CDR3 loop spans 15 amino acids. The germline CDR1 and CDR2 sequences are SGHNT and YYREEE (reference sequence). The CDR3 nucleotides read TGTGCCAGCAGCCAAAGCGGGGCGAACACCGGGGAGCTGTTTTTT. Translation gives CASSQSGANTGELFF.

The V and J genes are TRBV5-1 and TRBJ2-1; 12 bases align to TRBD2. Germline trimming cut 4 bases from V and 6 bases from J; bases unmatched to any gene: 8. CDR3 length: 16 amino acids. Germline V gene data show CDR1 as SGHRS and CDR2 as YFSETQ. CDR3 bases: TGCGCCAGCAGCCTCAGGACTAGCGGGGTTCTCAATGAGCAGTTCTTC. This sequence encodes CASSLRTSGVLNEQFF.

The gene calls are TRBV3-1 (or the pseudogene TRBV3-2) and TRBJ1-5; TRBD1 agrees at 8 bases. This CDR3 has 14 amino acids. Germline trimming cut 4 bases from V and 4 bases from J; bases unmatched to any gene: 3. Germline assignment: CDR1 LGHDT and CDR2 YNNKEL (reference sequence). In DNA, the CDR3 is TGTGCCAGCAGCCCGACAGGGGAGAATCAGCCCCAGCATTTT. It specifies CASSPTGENQPQHF.

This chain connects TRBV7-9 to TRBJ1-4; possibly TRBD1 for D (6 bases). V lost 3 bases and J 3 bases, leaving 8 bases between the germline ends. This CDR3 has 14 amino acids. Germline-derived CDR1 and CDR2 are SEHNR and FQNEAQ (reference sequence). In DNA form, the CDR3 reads TGTGCCAGCAGCTTGGGGGCGGCTAATGAAAAACTGTTTTTT. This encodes CASSLGAANEKLFF.

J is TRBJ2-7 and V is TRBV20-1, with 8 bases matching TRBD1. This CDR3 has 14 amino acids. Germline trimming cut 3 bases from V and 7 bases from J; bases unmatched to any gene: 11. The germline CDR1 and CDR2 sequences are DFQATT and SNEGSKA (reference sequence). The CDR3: CSASPRGLGWEQYF. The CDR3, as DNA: TGCAGTGCTAGTCCCAGGGGGCTTGGATGGGAGCAGTACTTC.

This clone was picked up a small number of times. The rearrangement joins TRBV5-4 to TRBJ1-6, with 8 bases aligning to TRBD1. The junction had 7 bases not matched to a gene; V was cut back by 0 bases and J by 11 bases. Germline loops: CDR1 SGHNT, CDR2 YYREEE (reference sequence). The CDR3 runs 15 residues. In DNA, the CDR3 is TGTGCCAGCAGCTTGGAAGGGACAGGAACAACACCCCTCCACTTT. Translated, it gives CASSLEGTGTTPLHF. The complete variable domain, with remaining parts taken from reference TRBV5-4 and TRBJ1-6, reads ETGVTQSPTHLIKTRGQQVTLRCSSQSGHNTVSWYQQALGQGPQFIFQYYREEENGRGNFPPRFSGLQFPNYSSELNVNALELDDSALYLCASSLEGTGTTPLHFGNGTRLTVT.

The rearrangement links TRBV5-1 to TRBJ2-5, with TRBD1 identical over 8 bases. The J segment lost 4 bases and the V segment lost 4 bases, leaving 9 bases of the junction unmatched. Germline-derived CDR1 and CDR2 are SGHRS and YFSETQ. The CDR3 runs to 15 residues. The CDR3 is CASSMGQAGGETQYF. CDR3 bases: TGCGCCAGCAGCATGGGACAGGCCGGAGGAGAGACCCAGTACTTC.

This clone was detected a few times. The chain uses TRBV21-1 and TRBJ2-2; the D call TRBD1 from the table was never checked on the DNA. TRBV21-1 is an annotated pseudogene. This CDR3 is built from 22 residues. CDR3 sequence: CASSLIRGAQGVSFLNTGELFF. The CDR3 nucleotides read TGTGCCAGCAGCCTCATCAGAGGGGCACAGGGGGTTTCATTTCTTAACACCGGGGAGCTGTTTTTT.

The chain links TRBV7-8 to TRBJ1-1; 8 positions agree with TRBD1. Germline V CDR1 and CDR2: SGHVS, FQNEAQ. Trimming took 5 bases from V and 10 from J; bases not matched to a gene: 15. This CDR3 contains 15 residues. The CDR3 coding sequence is TGTGCCAGCAGCGCCCGGACAGGGAATTACGGAAGAGCTTTCTTT. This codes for CASSARTGNYGRAFF.

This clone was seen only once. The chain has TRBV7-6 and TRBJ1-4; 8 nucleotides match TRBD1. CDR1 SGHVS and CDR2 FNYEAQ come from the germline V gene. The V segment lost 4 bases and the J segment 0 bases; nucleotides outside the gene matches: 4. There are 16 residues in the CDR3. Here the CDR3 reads CASSYDRGSTNEKLFF. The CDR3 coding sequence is TGTGCCAGCAGCTACGACAGGGGATCAACTAATGAAAAACTGTTTTTT.